This T cell receptor (beta chain) comes out of a study of CXCR3-negative and CXCR3-positive naive CD8 T cells. General observations from the study: TRB CDR3s of CXCR3-positive naive cells were more hydrophobic than those of CXCR3-negative naive cells. Researchers report CXCR3 expression partially decreased after cryopreservation, with fresh PBMCs used in most assays.

Sorting yielded triplicates of 300,000 cells for each CD8+ T cell subset. Naive cells were sorted as CD45RO-, CCR7+, CD27+ and CD95-. 5' RACE that incorporated UMI labels was used to prepare the TRB cDNA libraries. TCRdb reprocessed the 5' RACE reads and stores each CDR3 protein as one record, lacking DNA. The repertoire table contains 150,000 or so distinct CDR3 sequences. Worth noting for this clonotype: Its antigen remains unidentified.

The clonotype comes from a human donor in good health. Some clones in this sample may be carry-over from other donors' samples. Sequencing used naive CXCR3+ CD8+ T cells from blood. Subset denoted: CD45RO-CCR7+CD27+CD95- naive CD8+ T cells expressing CXCR3 (TNR3+).

CDR3 residues: CASSLAPGQTYEQYF. The chain combines TRBV5-1 with TRBJ2-7; the TCRdb D gene call, TRBD1, has no DNA to confirm it. The CDR3 consists of 15 residues. Germline V gene lookup returns CDR1 SGHRS and CDR2 YFSETQ.